This T cell receptor (beta chain) comes out of a study of T-cell memory formation after mild COVID-19. General study points: CD4+ clones that contracted lay mainly in CM and EM; CD8+ ones lay in EMRA. CD4+ bias marked clones expanding day 15 to 37, unlike balanced contracting clones. Cross-reactive memory appears to have joined, as suggested by some responding clones showing up in pre-infection memory.

Note on this clonotype: Its antigen is as yet unknown.

This CDR3 is built from 15 residues. Germline V gives CDR1 SGHTA, CDR2 FQGTGA. The germline V and J ends were trimmed by 5 bases and 0 bases, with 12 bases remaining between them. TCRdb re-called the 5' RACE reads through MiXCR, storing one row per CDR3 protein. The sample lists 100,000 to 120,000 distinct CDR3 sequences; around 17% were seen once. The genes are TRBV7-3 and TRBJ2-3; no reliable D call. The receptor was isolated from a man younger than 30 who had mild COVID-19 (a few samples of this study predate the infection). Cell type and time point are not known. What was sequenced was PBMCs or a T cell subset sorted from them (not recorded which). As DNA, the CDR3 is TGTGCCAGCAGCCCGACTCTAGGTAGCACAGATACGCAGTATTTT. It codes for CASSPTLGSTDTQYF.